This note documents a single T cell receptor (beta chain) sequence. The data originate from a study of identical twins. TCRdb redid the calling of the 5' RACE reads with MiXCR, one entry per CDR3 protein. In the table there are fewer than 550,000 distinct CDR3 sequences, roughly 13% of which are singletons. Per germline, CDR1 SGHTA and CDR2 FQGNSA. The CDR3 has 16 amino acids. V lost 6 bases to trimming and J lost 2 bases, with 18 bases between them. These data were likewise used in another study, on yellow fever vaccine responses in identical twins.

The V call is TRBV7-2, the J call TRBJ2-3; a weak D match, TRBD2 (5 bases). The sequenced sample was CD4+ T cells sorted from blood. The receptor comes from a woman aged 18-29 years in good health. The CDR3 DNA is TGTGCCAGCAGTTTTTTAGAGAGTAGCGACACAGATACGCAGTATTTT. This encodes CASSFLESSDTDTQYF.